Detailed here is one T cell receptor (beta chain). The antigen is not known. Axillary draining lymph nodes of breast cancer patients supplied the node samples. Using its own MiXCR run on the multiplex PCR reads, TCRdb lists one record per CDR3 protein. The data show some 130,000 distinct CDR3 sequences, 20% seen once. The sample originates from a study of breast tumors, draining lymph nodes, adjacent tissues. Study-wide results and limits: The data were judged consistent with most tumor T cells coming from lymph node and expanding in tumor. Compared with lymph nodes, tumors were less diverse; compared with nontumor tissue, more. Tumor T cell lymph node origin was a supported hypothesis, not proven.

The sequencing input was axillary lymph node tissue. The clonotype was recovered from a female donor with breast cancer. Some clones in this sample may be carry-over from other donors' samples.

The chain's CDR3 is CASSLGGQPQHF. DNA for the CDR3: TGTGCCAGCAGCTTAGGGGGCCAGCCCCAGCATTTT. The V and J genes are TRBV7-9 and TRBJ1-5, with a possible D match to TRBD1 (5 bases). The V end lost 1 base, the J end lost 7 bases, and 5 bases lay between the germline ends. This CDR3 comprises 12 residues. From germline, CDR1 is SEHNR and CDR2 FQNEAQ (reference sequence).